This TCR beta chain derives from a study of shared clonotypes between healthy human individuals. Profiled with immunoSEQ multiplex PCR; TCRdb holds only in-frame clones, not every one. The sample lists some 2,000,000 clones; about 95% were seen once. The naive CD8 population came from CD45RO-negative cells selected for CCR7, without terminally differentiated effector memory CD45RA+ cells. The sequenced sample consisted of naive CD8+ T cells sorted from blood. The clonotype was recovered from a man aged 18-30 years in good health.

CDR3 protein: CATRRTGGYEQYF. The CDR3 region has the DNA TGTGCCACCAGACGGACAGGGGGTTACGAGCAGTACTTC. V and J are TRBV19 and TRBJ2-7, with 10 bases aligning to TRBD1. The CDR3 sequence is 13 residues long. Germline CDR1 LNHDA, CDR2 SQIVND (reference sequence). The V segment lost 10 bases and the J segment 4 bases; nucleotides outside the gene matches: 7.